This is a list of T cell receptor beta chains from one sample in a study. TCRdb reprocessed the 5' RACE reads with MiXCR, giving one entry per CDR3 protein. The profile covers just over 60,000 distinct CDR3 sequences, with approximately 31% appearing a single time and roughly 2.1% taken by the ten largest. Source material: tumor-infiltrating naive CD4+ T cells sorted from the breast tumor. These receptors came from a female donor with breast cancer. Both conserved end residues are part of each CDR3. The D gene is left open where the match is weak. Clone size, where shown, is once, few, many, or a class for clones that have expanded.

V	D	J	size	CDR3	DNA
TRBV28	NA	TRBJ2-5	few	CASSRWGLGETQYF	TGTGCCAGCAGCCGGTGGGGGCTAGGAGAGACCCAGTACTTC
TRBV4-1	NA	TRBJ1-5	NA	CADSRDSHSNQPQHF	TGCGCCGACAGCCGAGACAGCCATAGCAATCAGCCCCAGCATTTT
TRBV20-1	NA	TRBJ2-3	NA	CSAGRSRELDTQYF	TGCAGCGCTGGCCGGTCTAGGGAGTTAGATACGCAGTATTTT
TRBV6-1	NA	TRBJ2-6	NA	CASSARGLSSGANVLTF	TGTGCCAGCAGTGCGAGGGGCCTTAGCTCTGGGGCCAACGTCCTGACTTTC
TRBV5-1	TRBD1	TRBJ1-5	NA	CASSPGQIIGQPQHF	TGCGCCAGCAGCCCGGGACAGATAATCGGTCAGCCCCAGCATTTT
TRBV7-9	NA	TRBJ2-7	few	CASSPLGYEQYF	TGTGCCAGCAGCCCCCTAGGATACGAGCAGTACTTC
TRBV28	NA	TRBJ2-2	NA	CASSFRGRTGELFF	TGTGCCAGCAGTTTCCGGGGGCGGACCGGGGAGCTGTTTTTT
TRBV9	NA	TRBJ2-5	NA	CAGSVAPMGTQYF	TGTGCCGGCAGCGTAGCTCCGATGGGGACCCAGTACTTC
TRBV20-1	NA	TRBJ2-2	few	CSARWGNTGELFF	TGCAGTGCTAGGTGGGGGAACACCGGGGAGCTGTTTTTT
TRBV7-3	NA	TRBJ2-1	NA	CASSLTRDTGQTYDGQFF	TGTGCCAGCAGCCTAACGAGAGATACAGGACAGACCTACGATGGGCAGTTCTTC
TRBV6-5	NA	TRBJ1-4	NA	CASSYLGDNEKLFF	TGTGCCAGCAGTTACTTGGGAGATAATGAAAAACTGTTTTTT
TRBV20-1	TRBD2	TRBJ2-3	NA	CSATIAGEGTDTQYF	TGCAGTGCTACAATAGCGGGAGAGGGTACAGATACGCAGTATTTT
TRBV5-1	TRBD1	TRBJ1-1	few	CASSDSHTGARGKAFF	TGCGCCAGCAGCGATAGTCATACAGGGGCCCGCGGGAAAGCTTTCTTT
TRBV12-3/TRBV12-4	NA	TRBJ1-1	few	CASSAPPGEPNTEAFF	TGTGCCAGCAGCGCACCCCCCGGGGAACCGAACACTGAAGCTTTCTTT
TRBV20-1	NA	TRBJ2-1	many	CSAETGSPNEQFF	TGCAGTGCTGAGACAGGTAGCCCTAATGAGCAGTTCTTC
TRBV6-1	NA	TRBJ1-2	NA	CASSEGIPRSSGYTF	TGTGCCAGCAGTGAAGGGATACCCCGGTCGAGTGGCTACACCTTC
TRBV30	NA	TRBJ1-2	few	CAWSFGESYGYTF	TGTGCCTGGAGTTTCGGGGAGAGCTATGGCTACACCTTC
TRBV6-2/TRBV6-3	NA	TRBJ2-5	NA	CASSFKGPGETQYF	TGTGCCAGCAGTTTTAAAGGGCCGGGGGAGACCCAGTACTTC
TRBV20-1	NA	TRBJ2-3	NA	CSFGDLDTQYF	TGCAGTTTCGGGGATCTGGATACGCAGTATTTT
TRBV7-3	TRBD2	TRBJ2-3	NA	CASSLGLAGRTDTQYF	TGTGCCAGCAGCTTAGGACTAGCGGGTCGAACAGATACGCAGTATTTT
TRBV5-1	TRBD2	TRBJ2-2	NA	CASSRALAGVGTWELFF	TGCGCCAGCAGCCGGGCCCTAGCGGGGGTTGGCACCTGGGAGCTGTTTTTT
TRBV5-1	NA	TRBJ2-7	NA	CASSPTPGHLYEQYF	TGCGCCAGCAGCCCCACCCCGGGACATCTGTACGAGCAGTACTTC
TRBV6-2/TRBV6-3	NA	TRBJ2-7	NA	CASSYLRSRVGFDEQYF	TGTGCCAGCAGTTACCTGCGGAGCCGGGTAGGTTTTGACGAGCAGTACTTC